This T cell receptor beta chain was retrieved from a study of T cells in Graves' hyperthyroidism and ophthalmopathy. The germline CDR1 and CDR2 sequences are GTSNPN and SVGIG (reference sequence). V was trimmed by 2 bases and J by 6 bases, leaving 11 bases between them. The CDR3 sequence is 14 residues long. Exclusions: uncontrolled infection, other autoimmune disease, pregnancy, lactation. From RNA transcripts, TCR beta CDR3 regions were amplified. TCR CDR3 regions were first amplified by RT-PCR with HTBI primers. Via MiXCR, TCRdb re-called the multiplex PCR reads, giving one row per CDR3 protein. Here the sample spans about 590,000 distinct CDR3 sequences, roughly 14% being singletons.

The chain recombines TRBV30 with TRBJ1-6; D is ambiguous. The TCR was taken from a woman younger than 45 with Graves' hyperthyroidism. Sequencing input: blood. CDR3 protein: CAWSRGVTNSPLHF. CDR3 bases: TGTGCCTGGAGTCGTGGGGTGACTAATTCACCCCTCCACTTT. Variable domain in full (rest from reference TRBV30 and TRBJ1-6): SQTIHQWPATLVQPVGSPLSLECTVEGTSNPNLYWYRQAAGRGLQLLFYSVGIGQISSEVPQNLSASRPQDRQFILSSKKLLLSDSGFYLCAWSRGVTNSPLHFGNGTRLTVT.